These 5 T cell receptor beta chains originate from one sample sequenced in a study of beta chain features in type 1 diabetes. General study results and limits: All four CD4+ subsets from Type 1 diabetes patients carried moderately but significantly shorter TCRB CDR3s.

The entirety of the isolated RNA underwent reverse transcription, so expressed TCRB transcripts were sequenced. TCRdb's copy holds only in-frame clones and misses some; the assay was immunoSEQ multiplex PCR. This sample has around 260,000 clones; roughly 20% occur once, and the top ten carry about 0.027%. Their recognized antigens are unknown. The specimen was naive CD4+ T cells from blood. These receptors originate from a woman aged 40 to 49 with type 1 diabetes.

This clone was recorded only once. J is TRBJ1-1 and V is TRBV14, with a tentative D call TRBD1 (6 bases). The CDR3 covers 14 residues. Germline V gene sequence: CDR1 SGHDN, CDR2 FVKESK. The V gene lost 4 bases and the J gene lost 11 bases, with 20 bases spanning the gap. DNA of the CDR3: TGTGCCAGCAGCCCTTTAAGGGGGGGGACACAGGCTTTCTTT. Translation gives CASSPLRGGTQAFF.

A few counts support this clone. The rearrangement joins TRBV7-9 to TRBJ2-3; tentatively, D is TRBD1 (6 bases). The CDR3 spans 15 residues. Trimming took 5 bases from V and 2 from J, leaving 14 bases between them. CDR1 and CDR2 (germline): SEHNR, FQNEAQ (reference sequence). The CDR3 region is CASSEAQGHTDTQYF. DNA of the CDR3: TGTGCCAGCAGCGAGGCCCAGGGGCACACAGATACGCAGTATTTT.

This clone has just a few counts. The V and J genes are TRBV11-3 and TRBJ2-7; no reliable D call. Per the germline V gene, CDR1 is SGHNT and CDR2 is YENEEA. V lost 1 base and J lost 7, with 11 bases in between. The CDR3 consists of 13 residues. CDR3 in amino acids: CASSLGSNREQYF. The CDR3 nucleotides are TGTGCCAGCAGCTTAGGGTCCAATCGGGAGCAGTACTTC. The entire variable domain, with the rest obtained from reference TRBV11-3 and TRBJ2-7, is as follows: EAGVVQSPRYKIIEKKQPVAFWCNPISGHNTLYWYLQNLGQGPELLIRYENEEAVDDSQLPKDRFSAERLKGVDSTLKIQPAELGDSAVYLCASSLGSNREQYFGPGTRLTVT.

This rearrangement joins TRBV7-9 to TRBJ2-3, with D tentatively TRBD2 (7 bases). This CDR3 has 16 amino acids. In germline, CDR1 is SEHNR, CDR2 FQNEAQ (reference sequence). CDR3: CAIKGGAARRTDTQYF. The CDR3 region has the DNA TGTGCTATCAAAGGGGGGGCGGCTCGACGGACAGATACGCAGTATTTT.

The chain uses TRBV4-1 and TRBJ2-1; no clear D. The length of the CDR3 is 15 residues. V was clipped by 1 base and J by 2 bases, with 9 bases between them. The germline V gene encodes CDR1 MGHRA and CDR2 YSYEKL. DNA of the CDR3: TGCGCCAGCAGCCAAGTCAGGTCGACCTACAATGAGCAGTTCTTC. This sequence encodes CASSQVRSTYNEQFF.